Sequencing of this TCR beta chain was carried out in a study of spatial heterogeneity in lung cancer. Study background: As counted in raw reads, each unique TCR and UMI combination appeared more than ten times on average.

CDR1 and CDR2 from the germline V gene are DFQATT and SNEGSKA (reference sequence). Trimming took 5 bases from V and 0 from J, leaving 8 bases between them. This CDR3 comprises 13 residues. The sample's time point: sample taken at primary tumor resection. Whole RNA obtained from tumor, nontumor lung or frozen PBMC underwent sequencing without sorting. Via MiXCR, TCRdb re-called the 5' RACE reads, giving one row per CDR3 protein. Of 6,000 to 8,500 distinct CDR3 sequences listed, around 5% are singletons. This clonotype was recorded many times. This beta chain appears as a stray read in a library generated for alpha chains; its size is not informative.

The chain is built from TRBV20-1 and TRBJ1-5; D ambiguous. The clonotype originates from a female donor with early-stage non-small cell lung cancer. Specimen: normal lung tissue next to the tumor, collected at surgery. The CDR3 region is CSALTDSNQPQHF. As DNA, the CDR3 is TGCAGTGCTCTAACAGATAGCAATCAGCCCCAGCATTTT.